A single sample is the source of the 23 T cell receptor beta chains below, sequenced in a study of blood T cell repertoires in COVID-19 (dated by TCRdb to the early 2020s). The library was generated by the immunoSEQ multiplex PCR assay. Here the immuneACCESS table is served through TCRdb, limited to in-frame sequences with V and J called. Missing clones are a known gap in these copies; in checked studies unresolved V genes cover under half, and the rest lacks a known reason. For this sample the table gives some 80,000 clones, of which more than 75% were detected only once. Jointly, the top ten make up approximately 19% of the sample. The source material was peripheral blood. The receptor set was obtained from a human donor in a cohort sampled during active COVID-19.

This sequence joins TRBV7-9 and TRBJ2-5; D is perhaps TRBD1 (5 bases). Germline V lookup: CDR1 SEHNR, CDR2 FQNEAQ (reference sequence). The CDR3 length is 15 residues. Trimming left V 0 bases short and J 4 bases short, with 12 bases between. In nucleotides, the CDR3 is TGTGCCAGCAGCTTAGCCCGGCAGGGTTTAGAGACCCAGTACTTC. Protein: CASSLARQGLETQYF.

The chain carries TRBV27 and TRBJ2-5; 12 bases are shared with TRBD2. Germline V CDR1 and CDR2: MNHEY, SMNVEV (reference sequence). This CDR3 spans 16 amino acids. The V and J ends lost 2 bases and 5 bases, in that order; junction bases with no gene match: 6. Here the CDR3 reads CASSLGLAGGRETQYF. The CDR3 bases are TGTGCCAGCAGTTTAGGGCTAGCGGGGGGGCGGGAGACCCAGTACTTC.

The chain carries TRBV5-4 and TRBJ1-1; 7 positions agree with TRBD1. The length of the CDR3 is 15 residues. Trimming at V came to 1 base and at J to 2 bases, leaving 5 bases not matched to a gene. Germline values: CDR1 SGHNT, CDR2 YYREEE (reference sequence). The CDR3 nucleotides are TGTGCCAGCAGCTTGCCAGGGGGTTTAAACACTGAAGCTTTCTTT. The encoded protein is CASSLPGGLNTEAFF.

V and J are TRBV5-6 and TRBJ2-3; the match to TRBD2 covers 11 bases. V was pared by 0 bases and J by 6 bases, with 9 bases of the junction left unmatched. Germline-derived CDR1 and CDR2 are SGHDT and YYEEEE. This CDR3 spans 17 amino acids. The CDR3 loop is CASSLAGMLAGGDTQYF. The CDR3 DNA sequence: TGTGCCAGCAGCTTGGCTGGTATGTTAGCGGGAGGGGATACGCAGTATTTT.

The V gene is TRBV1, the J gene TRBJ2-7; TRBD2 was called by the table and not checked on the DNA. TRBV1 corresponds to a pseudogene. The CDR3 covers 18 residues. CDR3 region: CTSSQESGGLAGLYEQYF. CDR3 bases: TGCACCAGCAGCCAAGAGTCGGGGGGCCTAGCGGGACTCTACGAGCAGTACTTC.

The chain joins TRBV28 to TRBJ2-5; 9 bases fit TRBD1. V lost 6 bases to trimming and J lost 6 bases; unmatched junction nucleotides: 11. Germline-derived CDR1 and CDR2 are MDHEN and SYDVKM. The CDR3 sequence is 15 residues long. CDR3 in amino acids: CASSPTGGFRQTQYF. The CDR3 nucleotides are TGTGCCAGCAGCCCAACAGGGGGCTTTCGACAGACCCAGTACTTC.

The chain carries TRBV2 and TRBJ2-5; D is ambiguous. Trimming took off 6 bases at V and 1 base at J, with 21 bases between the two ends. The germline V gene encodes CDR1 SNHLY and CDR2 FYNNEI. CDR3 length: 17 amino acids. CDR3 in amino acids: CASRPFAPRNIQETQYF. As DNA, the CDR3 is TGTGCCAGCAGACCCTTTGCACCCCGTAACATCCAAGAGACCCAGTACTTC.

The genes are TRBV7-2 and TRBJ2-4, with 10 bases fitting TRBD2. V shed 5 bases, J shed 9 bases, and the junction held 10 bases outside the gene matches. The CDR3 runs 15 residues. Looked up from germline, CDR1 is SGHTA and CDR2 is FQGNSA. The CDR3 DNA is TGTGCCAGCAGCCCGGGACTAGCGCCGGTGGGCATTCAGTACTTC. Translation gives CASSPGLAPVGIQYF.

The chain uses TRBV6-6 and TRBJ1-4; weak D call: TRBD1 (6 bases). The CDR3 extends over 14 amino acids. Germline assignment: CDR1 MNHNY and CDR2 SVGAGI (reference sequence). V was shortened by 4 bases and J by 3 bases, with 9 bases between the two germline ends. In DNA, the CDR3 is TGTGCCAGCAGTTTACAGGGCCCTAATGAAAAACTGTTTTTT. Translated: CASSLQGPNEKLFF.

V usage is TRBV5-1 and J usage is TRBJ2-7, with TRBD1 matching over 7 bases. This CDR3 contains 14 residues. The germline gives CDR1 SGHRS, CDR2 YFSETQ. With V trimmed by 4 bases and J by 1 base, 5 bases remained unmatched. CDR3 nucleotide sequence: TGCGCCAGCAGCCCAGGGACAGCGTCCTACGAGCAGTACTTC. This translates into CASSPGTASYEQYF.

The rearrangement uses TRBV10-3 and TRBJ2-7; tentative D call: TRBD1 (6 bases). The CDR3 covers 12 residues. V dropped 10 bases and J dropped 2 bases, with 12 bases sitting between them. Looked up from germline, CDR1 is ENHRY and CDR2 is SYGVKD. For the CDR3, the DNA is TGTGCCAGAGGTCGGACAGCCTACGAGCAGTACTTC. Its translation: CARGRTAYEQYF.

The rearrangement links TRBV10-3 to TRBJ1-1; TRBD1 agrees at 8 bases. The ends lost 6 bases at V and 5 bases at J; junction bases unmatched: 11. The germline gives CDR1 ENHRY, CDR2 SYGVKD. This CDR3 is built from 15 residues. CDR3 coding DNA: TGTGCCATCAGGGTGACAGGGGTGGGGCAGACTGAAGCTTTCTTT. Translating gives CAIRVTGVGQTEAFF.

By sample fraction, this clone is medium-sized. The gene calls are TRBV2 and TRBJ1-1; D remains unclear. V lost 7 bases and J 4 bases, leaving 19 bases between the germline ends. In germline, CDR1 is SNHLY, CDR2 FYNNEI. The length of the CDR3 is 15 residues. Here the CDR3 DNA reads TGTGCCAGCAACCCCGGGATGGCCTCCGGCACTGAAGCTTTCTTT. It yields the protein CASNPGMASGTEAFF.

The J gene is TRBJ2-1, the V gene TRBV7-3, with a weak D call TRBD1 (6 bases). Deletions cut 5 bases from V and 9 bases from J, with 20 bases between. Germline CDR1 is SGHTA and CDR2 is FQGTGA. There are 15 residues in the CDR3. The CDR3 spells CASSRQGSLEAEQFF. The CDR3 DNA sequence: TGTGCCAGCAGCCGCCAGGGGTCCCTCGAGGCTGAGCAGTTCTTC. The variable domain in full, with the rest retrieved from reference TRBV7-3 and TRBJ2-1, is GAGVSQTPSNKVTEKGKYVELRCDPISGHTALYWYRQSLGQGPEFLIYFQGTGAADDSGLPNDRFFAVRPEGSVSTLKIQRTERGDSAVYLCASSRQGSLEAEQFFGPGTRLTVL.

The V call is TRBV7-7, the J call TRBJ1-1, with a tentative D call TRBD1 (5 bases). CDR3 length: 15 amino acids. Per the germline V gene, CDR1 is SSHAT and CDR2 is FNYEAQ (reference sequence). Trimming stripped 3 bases from V and 1 base from J, with 12 bases between. CDR3: CASSFLGRGNTEAFF. In DNA, the CDR3 is TGTGCCAGCAGCTTTCTGGGGAGGGGGAACACTGAAGCTTTCTTT.

The chain joins TRBV2 to TRBJ2-3; 12 nucleotides match TRBD2. CDR1 is SNHLY and CDR2 is FYNNEI in the germline V gene. The CDR3 consists of 17 residues. J lost 1 base, V lost 4 bases, and 6 bases had no gene match. CDR3 coding DNA: TGTGCCAGCAGTGGTTTGGGACTAGCGGGTGGCACAGATACGCAGTATTTT. Amino acids: CASSGLGLAGGTDTQYF.

This clone was seen only a few times. J is TRBJ1-6 and V is TRBV3-1 (or the pseudogene TRBV3-2); 7 nucleotides line up with TRBD1. The CDR3 spans 16 residues. Unmatched junction bases numbered 11, after V lost 6 bases and J lost 6 bases. Germline V lookup: CDR1 LGHDT, CDR2 YNNKEL (reference sequence). The CDR3 region has the DNA TGTGCCAGCAGACCGACAGGGACTTTCGGTAATTCACCCCTCCACTTT. Its translation is CASRPTGTFGNSPLHF.

The gene calls are TRBV7-2 and TRBJ1-2; 9 nucleotides agree with TRBD1. Trimming removed 3 bases from V and 5 bases from J; junction bases left unmatched: 7. CDR1 is SGHTA, CDR2 FQGNSA, per germline. There are 15 residues in the CDR3. Here the CDR3 reads CASSFTPGQGYGYTF. For the CDR3, the DNA is TGTGCCAGCAGCTTTACCCCGGGACAGGGTTATGGCTACACCTTC. Looking up the rest from reference TRBV7-2 and TRBJ1-2 gives the full variable domain: GAGVSQSPSNKVTEKGKDVELRCDPISGHTALYWYRQSLGQGLEFLIYFQGNSAPDKSGLPSDRFSAERTGGSVSTLTIQRTQQEDSAVYLCASSFTPGQGYGYTFGSGTRLTVV.

This clone was seen just once. The J gene is TRBJ2-7, the V gene TRBV27; perhaps TRBD1 as D (5 bases). Trimming left V 1 base short and J 0 bases short, with 10 bases between. The CDR3 has 15 amino acids. The germline V gene encodes CDR1 MNHEY and CDR2 SMNVEV (reference sequence). CDR3 DNA: TGTGCCAGCAGTTTATACACAGGCCTCTCCTACGAGCAGTACTTC. This encodes CASSLYTGLSYEQYF.

This rearrangement joins TRBV28 to TRBJ1-4; 9 bases agree with TRBD1. V lost 3 bases and J lost 8; bases outside the gene matches: 7. There are 15 residues in the CDR3. Germline V gene sequence: CDR1 MDHEN, CDR2 SYDVKM. The CDR3 protein is CASSFSGTGYEKLFF. CDR3 sequence (DNA): TGTGCCAGCAGTTTCTCCGGGACAGGGTACGAAAAACTGTTTTTT. Filled out from reference TRBV28 and TRBJ1-4, the complete variable domain reads DVKVTQSSRYLVKRTGEKVFLECVQDMDHENMFWYRQDPGLGLRLIYFSYDVKMKEKGDIPEGYSVSREKKERFSLILESASTNQTSMYLCASSFSGTGYEKLFFGSGTQLSVL.

The rearrangement links TRBV3-1 (or the pseudogene TRBV3-2) to TRBJ2-2; 8 positions match TRBD1. The CDR3 loop spans 13 amino acids. The germline gives CDR1 LGHDT, CDR2 YNNKEL (reference sequence). J was trimmed by 12 bases and V by 4 bases; bases with no gene match: 7. CDR3: CASSPTGQVKLFF. The DNA of the CDR3 is TGTGCCAGCAGCCCAACGGGACAGGTGAAGCTGTTTTTT.

This rearrangement joins TRBV10-3 to TRBJ2-7; weak D call: TRBD2 (5 bases). CDR3 length: 15 residues. The V end was cut by 3 bases, the J end by 0 bases, with 12 bases between. The germline gives CDR1 ENHRY, CDR2 SYGVKD. The CDR3 sequence is CAISDPGSSSYEQYF. The DNA of the CDR3 is TGTGCCATCAGTGATCCGGGATCGAGCTCCTACGAGCAGTACTTC.

V is TRBV18 and J is TRBJ2-7; D perhaps matches TRBD2 (7 bases). CDR3 length: 17 amino acids. Germline V CDR1 and CDR2: KGHSH, LQKENI. V was clipped by 2 bases and J by 2 bases, with 19 bases between them. The CDR3 region is CASSPGLGGGATYEQYF. CDR3 nucleotides: TGTGCCAGCTCACCAGGCCTCGGAGGGGGGGCCACCTACGAGCAGTACTTC.